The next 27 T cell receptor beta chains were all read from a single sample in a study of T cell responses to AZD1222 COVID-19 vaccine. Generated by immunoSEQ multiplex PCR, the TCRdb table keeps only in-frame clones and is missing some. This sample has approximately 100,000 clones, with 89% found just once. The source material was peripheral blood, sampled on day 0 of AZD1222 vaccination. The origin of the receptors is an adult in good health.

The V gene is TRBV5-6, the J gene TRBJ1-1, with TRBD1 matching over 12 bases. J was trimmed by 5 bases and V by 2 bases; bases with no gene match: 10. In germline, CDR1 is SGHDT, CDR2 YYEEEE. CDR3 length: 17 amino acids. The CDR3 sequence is CASSFHRDRGPWTEAFF. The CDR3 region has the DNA TGTGCCAGCAGCTTTCATCGGGACAGGGGGCCTTGGACTGAAGCTTTCTTT.

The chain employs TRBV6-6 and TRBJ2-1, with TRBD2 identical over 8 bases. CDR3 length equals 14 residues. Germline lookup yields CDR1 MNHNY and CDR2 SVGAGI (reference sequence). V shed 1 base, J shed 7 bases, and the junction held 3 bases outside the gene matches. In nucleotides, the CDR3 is TGTGCCAGCAGTTACTTAGCGGGGAAAAATGAGCAGTTCTTC. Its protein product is CASSYLAGKNEQFF.

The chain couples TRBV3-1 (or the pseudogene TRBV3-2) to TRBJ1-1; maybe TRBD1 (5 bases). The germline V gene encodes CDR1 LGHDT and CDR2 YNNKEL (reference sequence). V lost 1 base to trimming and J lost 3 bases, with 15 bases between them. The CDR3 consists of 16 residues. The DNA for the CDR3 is TGTGCCAGCAGCCAAGGATTCCGGGGGGTTTACACTGAAGCTTTCTTT. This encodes CASSQGFRGVYTEAFF.

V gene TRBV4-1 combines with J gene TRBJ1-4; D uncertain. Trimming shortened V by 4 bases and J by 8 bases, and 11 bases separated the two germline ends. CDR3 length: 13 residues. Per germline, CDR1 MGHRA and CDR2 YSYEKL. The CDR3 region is CASSLGTTEKLFF. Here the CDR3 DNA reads TGCGCCAGCAGCCTAGGTACGACGGAAAAACTGTTTTTT.

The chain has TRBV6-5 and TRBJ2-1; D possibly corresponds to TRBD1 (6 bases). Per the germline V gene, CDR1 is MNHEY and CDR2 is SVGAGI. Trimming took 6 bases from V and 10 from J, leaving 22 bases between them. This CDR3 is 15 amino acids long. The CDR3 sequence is CASRTLVGARREQFF. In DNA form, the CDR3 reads TGTGCCAGCAGAACACTAGTGGGGGCCAGGCGGGAGCAGTTCTTC.

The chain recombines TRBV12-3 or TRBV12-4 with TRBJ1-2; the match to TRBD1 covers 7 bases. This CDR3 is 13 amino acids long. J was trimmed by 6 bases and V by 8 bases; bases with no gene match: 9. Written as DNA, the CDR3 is TGTGCCAGCGGCGCGGGACAGCATCATGGCTACACCTTC. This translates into CASGAGQHHGYTF.

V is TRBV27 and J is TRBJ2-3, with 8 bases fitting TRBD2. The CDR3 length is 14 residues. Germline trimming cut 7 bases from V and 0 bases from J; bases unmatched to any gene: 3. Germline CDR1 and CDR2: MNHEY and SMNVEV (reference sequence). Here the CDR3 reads CASKLADSTDTQYF. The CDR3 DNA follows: TGTGCCAGCAAACTAGCGGACAGCACAGATACGCAGTATTTT.

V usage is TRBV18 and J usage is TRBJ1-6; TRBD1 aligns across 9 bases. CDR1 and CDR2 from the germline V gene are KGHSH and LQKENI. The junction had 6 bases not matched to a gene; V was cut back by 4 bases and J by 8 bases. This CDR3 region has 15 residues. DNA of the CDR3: TGTGCCAGCTCACTCTACCGGGACAGGGATTCACCCCTCCACTTT. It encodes CASSLYRDRDSPLHF.

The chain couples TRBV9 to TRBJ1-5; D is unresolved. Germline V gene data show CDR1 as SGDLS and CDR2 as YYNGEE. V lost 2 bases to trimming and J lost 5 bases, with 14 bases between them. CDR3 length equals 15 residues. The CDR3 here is CASSVSGVVDQPQHF. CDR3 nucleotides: TGTGCCAGCAGCGTTTCGGGCGTGGTGGATCAGCCCCAGCATTTT.

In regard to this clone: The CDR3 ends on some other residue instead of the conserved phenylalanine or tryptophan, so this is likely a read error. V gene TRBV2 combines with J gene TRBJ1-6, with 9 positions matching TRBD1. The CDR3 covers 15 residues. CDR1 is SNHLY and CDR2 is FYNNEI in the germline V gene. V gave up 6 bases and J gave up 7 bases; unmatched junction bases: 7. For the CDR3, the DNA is TGTGCCAGCAGGGGTGGACAGGGGACAAATTCACCCCTCCACCTT. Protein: CASRGGQGTNSPLHL.

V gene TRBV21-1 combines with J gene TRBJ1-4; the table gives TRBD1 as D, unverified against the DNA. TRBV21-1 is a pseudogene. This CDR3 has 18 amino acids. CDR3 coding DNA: TGTGCCAGCAGCAAAGAGTTTCACAGGGACCTAACTAATGAAAAACTGTTTTTT. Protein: CASSKEFHRDLTNEKLFF.

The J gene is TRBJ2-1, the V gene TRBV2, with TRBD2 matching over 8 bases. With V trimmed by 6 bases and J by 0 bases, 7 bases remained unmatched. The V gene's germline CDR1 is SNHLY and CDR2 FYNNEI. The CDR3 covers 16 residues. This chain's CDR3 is CASRPYSGSSYNEQFF. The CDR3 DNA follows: TGTGCCAGCAGGCCTTACAGCGGGAGCTCCTACAATGAGCAGTTCTTC.

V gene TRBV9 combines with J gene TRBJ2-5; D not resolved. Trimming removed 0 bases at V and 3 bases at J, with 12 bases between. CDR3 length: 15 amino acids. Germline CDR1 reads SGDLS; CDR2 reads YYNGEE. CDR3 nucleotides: TGTGCCAGCAGCGTAGGGGCAGATACAGAAGAGACCCAGTACTTC. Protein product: CASSVGADTEETQYF.

The DNA of the CDR3 is TGCGCCAGCAGCTTGGAACTAGCGGGGTCGGAGACCCAGTACTTC. Translating it yields CASSLELAGSETQYF. The genes are TRBV5-1 and TRBJ2-5; 10 nucleotides align to TRBD2. Losses at the gene ends were 0 bases for V and 5 bases for J; bases not matched to a gene: 4. The CDR3 consists of 15 residues. Per the germline V gene, CDR1 is SGHRS and CDR2 is YFSETQ.

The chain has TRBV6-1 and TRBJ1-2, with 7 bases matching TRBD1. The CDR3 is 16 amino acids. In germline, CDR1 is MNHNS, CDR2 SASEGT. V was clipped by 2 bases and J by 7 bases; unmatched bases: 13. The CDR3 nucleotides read TGTGCCAGCAGTGAACCCTACGGGCAGGGGGTTGGTGGCTACACCTTC. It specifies CASSEPYGQGVGGYTF.

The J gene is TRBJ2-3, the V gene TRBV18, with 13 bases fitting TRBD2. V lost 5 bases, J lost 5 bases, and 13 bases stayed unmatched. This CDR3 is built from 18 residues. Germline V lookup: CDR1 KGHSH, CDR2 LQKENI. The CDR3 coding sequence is TGTGCCAGCTCATCGCCTCCACTAGCGGGGGGGCATGGAGATACGCAGTATTTT. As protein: CASSSPPLAGGHGDTQYF. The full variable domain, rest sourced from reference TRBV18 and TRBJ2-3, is NAGVMQNPRHLVRRRGQEARLRCSPMKGHSHVYWYRQLPEEGLKFMVYLQKENIIDESGMPKERFSAEFPKEGPSILRIQQVVRGDSAAYFCASSSPPLAGGHGDTQYFGPGTRLTVL.

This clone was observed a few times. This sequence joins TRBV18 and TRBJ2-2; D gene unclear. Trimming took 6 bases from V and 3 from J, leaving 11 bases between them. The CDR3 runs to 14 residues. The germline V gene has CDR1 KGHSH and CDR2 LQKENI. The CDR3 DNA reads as TGTGCCAGCTCCCGGGTCCCTGACACCGGGGAGCTGTTTTTT. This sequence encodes CASSRVPDTGELFF. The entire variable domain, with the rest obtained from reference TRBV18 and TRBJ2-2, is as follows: NAGVMQNPRHLVRRRGQEARLRCSPMKGHSHVYWYRQLPEEGLKFMVYLQKENIIDESGMPKERFSAEFPKEGPSILRIQQVVRGDSAAYFCASSRVPDTGELFFGEGSRLTVL.

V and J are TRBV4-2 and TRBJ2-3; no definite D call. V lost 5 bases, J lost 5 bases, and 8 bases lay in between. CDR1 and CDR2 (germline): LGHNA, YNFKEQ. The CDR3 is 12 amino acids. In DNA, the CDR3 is TGTGCCAGCAGCTCGGCCCAAGATACGCAGTATTTT. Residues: CASSSAQDTQYF.

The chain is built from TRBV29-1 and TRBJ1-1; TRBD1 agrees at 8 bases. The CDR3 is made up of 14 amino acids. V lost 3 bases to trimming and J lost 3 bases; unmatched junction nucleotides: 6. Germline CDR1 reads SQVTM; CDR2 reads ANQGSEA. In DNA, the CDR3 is TGCAGCGTTGATTGGTCAGGGGGCCACACTGAAGCTTTCTTT. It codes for CSVDWSGGHTEAFF. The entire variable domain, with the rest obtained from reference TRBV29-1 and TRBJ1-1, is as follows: SAVISQKPSRDICQRGTSLTIQCQVDSQVTMMFWYRQQPGQSLTLIATANQGSEATYESGFVIDKFPISRPNLTFSTLTVSNMSPEDSSIYLCSVDWSGGHTEAFFGQGTRLTVV.

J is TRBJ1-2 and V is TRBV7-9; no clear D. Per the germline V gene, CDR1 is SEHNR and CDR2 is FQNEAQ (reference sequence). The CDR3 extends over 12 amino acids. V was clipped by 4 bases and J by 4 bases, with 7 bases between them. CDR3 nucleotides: TGTGCCAGCAGCTCGGGAGGCTATGGCTACACCTTC. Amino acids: CASSSGGYGYTF.

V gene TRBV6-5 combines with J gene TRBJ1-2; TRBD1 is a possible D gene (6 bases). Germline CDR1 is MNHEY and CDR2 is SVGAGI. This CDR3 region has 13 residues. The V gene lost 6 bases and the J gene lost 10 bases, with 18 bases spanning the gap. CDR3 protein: CASSRARGQLYTF. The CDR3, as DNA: TGTGCCAGCAGCCGAGCCCGGGGACAACTCTACACCTTC.

CDR3 residues: CASSPGGGSYNEQFF. In DNA form, the CDR3 reads TGTGCCAGCAGTCCCGGTGGGGGCTCCTACAATGAGCAGTTCTTC. The chain joins TRBV6-6 to TRBJ2-1; D assignment may be TRBD1 or TRBD2 (5 bases each). This CDR3 comprises 15 residues. The V end lost 5 bases, the J end lost 0 bases, and 11 bases lay between the germline ends. Germline CDR1 reads MNHNY; CDR2 reads SVGAGI (reference sequence).

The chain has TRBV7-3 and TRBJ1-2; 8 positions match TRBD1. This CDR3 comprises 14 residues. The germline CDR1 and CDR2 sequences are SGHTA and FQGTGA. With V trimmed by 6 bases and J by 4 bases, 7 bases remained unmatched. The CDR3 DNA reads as TGTGCCAGCAGTGTGGCAGGGGGCGGCTATGGCTACACCTTC. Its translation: CASSVAGGGYGYTF. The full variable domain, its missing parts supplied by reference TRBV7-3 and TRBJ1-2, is GAGVSQTPSNKVTEKGKYVELRCDPISGHTALYWYRQSLGQGPEFLIYFQGTGAADDSGLPNDRFFAVRPEGSVSTLKIQRTERGDSAVYLCASSVAGGGYGYTFGSGTRLTVV.

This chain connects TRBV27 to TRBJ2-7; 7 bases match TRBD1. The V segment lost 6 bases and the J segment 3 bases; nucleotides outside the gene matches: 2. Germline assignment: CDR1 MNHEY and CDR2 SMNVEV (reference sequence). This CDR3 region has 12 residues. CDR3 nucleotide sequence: TGTGCCAGCAGCTCAGGGGGCTACGAGCAGTACTTC. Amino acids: CASSSGGYEQYF.

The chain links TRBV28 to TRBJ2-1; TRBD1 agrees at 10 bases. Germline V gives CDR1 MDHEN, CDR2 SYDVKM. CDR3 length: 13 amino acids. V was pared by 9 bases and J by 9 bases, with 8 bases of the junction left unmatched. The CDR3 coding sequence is TGTGCCAGTCTCCGGGACAGGGGAGGTGAGCAGTTCTTC. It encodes CASLRDRGGEQFF.

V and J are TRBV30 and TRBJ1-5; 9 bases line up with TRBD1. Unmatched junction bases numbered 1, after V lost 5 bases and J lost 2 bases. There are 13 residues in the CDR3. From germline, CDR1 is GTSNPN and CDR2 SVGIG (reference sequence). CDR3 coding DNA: TGTGCCTGGCGGACAGGGGGCAATCAGCCCCAGCATTTT. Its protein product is CAWRTGGNQPQHF.

The CDR3 nucleotides are TGTGCCAGTAGTACCGGACAGGGCTCTGAAGCTTTCTTT. Residues: CASSTGQGSEAFF. V gene TRBV19 combines with J gene TRBJ1-1, with 8 bases fitting TRBD1. CDR1 is LNHDA, CDR2 SQIVND, per germline (reference sequence). The CDR3 sequence is 13 residues long. Unmatched junction bases numbered 4, after V lost 4 bases and J lost 6 bases.